The 25 T cell receptor beta chains below all came from one sample that was sequenced in a study of T cell repertoires in cytomegalovirus infection (dated by TCRdb to about 2019). Reads for this sample came from an Illumina HiSeq 1500. TCRdb passed the public sequencing reads through fastp at Q25 and MiXCR, retaining productive beta sequences. Rows with a matching CDR3 protein are joined into one entry that keeps the most common DNA and genes. The sample data list some 450,000 distinct CDR3 sequences, and about a third of these were observed just once. Together, the top ten hold roughly an eighth of the sample. The sample consisted of PBMCs. The receptors derive from a human donor in good health (CMV status not recorded). Some clones in this sample may be carry-over from other donors' samples.

Concerning this clonotype itself: This may be a read error: a much more frequent sequence differs by one nucleotide. This chain joins TRBV7-9 and TRBJ2-3, with a weak D call TRBD1 (5 bases). Germline V gene data show CDR1 as SEHNR and CDR2 as FQNEAQ (reference sequence). The CDR3 sequence is 16 residues long. The CDR3 coding sequence is TGTTCCAGCAGCTTCATCAGGGCTGTGGAAACAGATACGCAGTATTTT. It encodes CSSSFIRAVETDTQYF.

The chain recombines TRBV11-2 with TRBJ2-4, with D possibly matching TRBD2 (7 bases). Germline values: CDR1 SGHAT, CDR2 FQNNGV. The CDR3 is made up of 15 amino acids. Between the trimmed V and J ends, which lost 1 base and 5 bases, there was a span of 12 bases. The CDR3: CASSLVGGPENIQYF. The CDR3 DNA sequence: TGTGCCAGCAGCTTAGTGGGGGGGCCCGAAAACATTCAGTACTTC.

Details on this clonotype: One base away lies a much larger clone, so this may be a sequencing read error. The rearrangement links TRBV10-3 to TRBJ2-3; D may be TRBD2 (5 bases). Germline assignment: CDR1 ENHRY and CDR2 SYGVKD. The CDR3 totals 15 residues. The CDR3 nucleotides are TGTTCCATCAGCCCACCCCGGACTGGCGGGGATACGCAGTATTTT. Translating it yields CSISPPRTGGDTQYF.

J is TRBJ2-2 and V is TRBV20-1; 8 nucleotides agree with TRBD2. The CDR3 has 15 amino acids. Losses at the gene ends were 1 base for V and 7 bases for J; bases not matched to a gene: 8. Germline V gene sequence: CDR1 DFQATT, CDR2 SNEGSKA (reference sequence). Here the CDR3 reads CSARGIAGSRGELFF. CDR3 coding DNA: TGCAGTGCTAGAGGAATAGCGGGGTCGCGCGGGGAGCTGTTTTTT.

This clonotype was seen many times. The CDR3 reads CASTLRDGPGEQYF. The CDR3 nucleotides read TGTGCCAGCACGTTAAGGGACGGGCCCGGCGAGCAGTACTTC. The V gene is TRBV7-2, the J gene TRBJ2-7, with D perhaps matching TRBD1 or TRBD2 (5 bases each). In germline, CDR1 is SGHTA, CDR2 FQGNSA. This CDR3 has 14 amino acids. Trimming removed 7 bases at V and 6 bases at J, with 19 bases between.

This clonotype was counted ten times or more. The chain carries TRBV14 and TRBJ2-7; 7 bases agree with TRBD1. The length of the CDR3 is 13 residues. CDR1 and CDR2 (germline): SGHDN, FVKESK. J was trimmed by 2 bases and V by 4 bases; bases with no gene match: 2. The DNA for the CDR3 is TGTGCCAGCAGCCGGACAGGACCCTACGAGCAGTACTTC. Its translation: CASSRTGPYEQYF. Complete variable domain (other parts from reference TRBV14 and TRBJ2-7): EAGVTQFPSHSVIEKGQTVTLRCDPISGHDNLYWYRRVMGKEIKFLLHFVKESKQDESGMPNNRFLAERTGGTYSTLKVQPAELEDSGVYFCASSRTGPYEQYFGPGTRLTVT.

The CDR3 region is CASRLDEGGPTDTQYF. The DNA for the CDR3 is TGTGCCAGCAGACTAGACGAGGGGGGTCCCACAGATACGCAGTATTTT. The chain links TRBV11-2 to TRBJ2-3; the D gene could be TRBD1 or TRBD2 (6 bases each). V was shortened by 6 bases and J by 2 bases, with 18 bases between the two germline ends. The CDR3 extends over 16 amino acids. Per germline, CDR1 SGHAT and CDR2 FQNNGV.

This clonotype has a handful of counts. J is TRBJ1-2 and V is TRBV2; 9 nucleotides match TRBD1. CDR1 is SNHLY and CDR2 is FYNNEI in the germline V gene. After removal of 7 bases from V and 6 bases from J, the junction contained 12 bases not matched to a gene. This CDR3 region has 15 residues. The CDR3 region has the DNA TGTGCCAGCACTGCCTCAAGGACAGGGGCTCATGGCTACACCTTC. It encodes CASTASRTGAHGYTF.

This clonotype has a handful of counts. The rearrangement links TRBV20-1 to TRBJ2-7, with TRBD2 identical over 9 bases. Germline loops: CDR1 DFQATT, CDR2 SNEGSKA (reference sequence). The ends lost 1 base at V and 2 bases at J; junction bases unmatched: 6. This CDR3 is 15 amino acids long. In DNA, the CDR3 is TGCAGTGCTAGAGGCCGGACTAGCGAAGCCTACGAGCAGTACTTC. Its translation is CSARGRTSEAYEQYF.

The chain employs TRBV4-1 and TRBJ1-5; D is possibly TRBD1 (5 bases). Trimming left V 1 base short and J 2 bases short, with 15 bases between. Looked up from germline, CDR1 is MGHRA and CDR2 is YSYEKL. This CDR3 spans 17 amino acids. The CDR3 DNA reads TGCGCCAGCAGCCAAGCCCTACCCACGGGGGGCAATCAGCCCCAGCATTTT. Amino acid sequence: CASSQALPTGGNQPQHF.

This clonotype came up a few times. This chain's CDR3 is CASSHNTGGKTEAFF. CDR3 DNA: TGTGCCAGCAGCCATAACACAGGGGGCAAGACTGAAGCTTTCTTT. The chain carries TRBV14 and TRBJ1-1; 9 positions agree with TRBD1. CDR1 and CDR2 (germline): SGHDN, FVKESK. With V trimmed by 3 bases and J by 5 bases, 7 bases remained unmatched. There are 15 residues in the CDR3. Filled out from reference TRBV14 and TRBJ1-1, the complete variable domain reads EAGVTQFPSHSVIEKGQTVTLRCDPISGHDNLYWYRRVMGKEIKFLLHFVKESKQDESGMPNNRFLAERTGGTYSTLKVQPAELEDSGVYFCASSHNTGGKTEAFFGQGTRLTVV.

This clonotype was detected ten times or more. V and J are TRBV6-5 and TRBJ2-3; the match to TRBD1 covers 8 bases. J lost 6 bases, V lost 6 bases, and 8 bases had no gene match. The CDR3 runs 14 residues. Germline lookup yields CDR1 MNHEY and CDR2 SVGAGI. The CDR3 sequence: CASSPQGAGDTQYF. In nucleotides, the CDR3 is TGTGCCAGCAGCCCCCAGGGGGCTGGGGATACGCAGTATTTT.

The chain links TRBV6-5 to TRBJ2-1; 10 bases map to TRBD2. This CDR3 is built from 19 residues. V was clipped by 6 bases and J by 5 bases; unmatched bases: 19. Germline V gives CDR1 MNHEY, CDR2 SVGAGI. The CDR3 sequence is CASSPASGLADPYDNEQFF. The CDR3 DNA follows: TGTGCCAGCAGCCCCGCTTCCGGACTAGCGGATCCATATGACAATGAGCAGTTCTTC.

This clonotype showed up just a few times. The chain employs TRBV2 and TRBJ1-2, with unresolved D. This CDR3 has 13 residues. From germline, CDR1 is SNHLY and CDR2 FYNNEI. The ends were cut back, 5 bases at V and 3 bases at J, with 10 bases in the middle. For the CDR3, the DNA is TGTGCCAGCAGTCGGCAGTCTGACTATGGCTACACCTTC. This codes for CASSRQSDYGYTF.

The V call is TRBV23-1, the J call TRBJ2-7; D not resolved. TRBV23-1 is an ORF for which the function is uncertain. The CDR3 is 14 residues long. Trimming stripped 1 base from V and 3 bases from J, with 10 bases between. The CDR3 DNA reads TGCGCCAGCAGTCAATGGGTCCGTAGCTACGAGCAGTACTTC. Protein product: CASSQWVRSYEQYF.

This chain connects TRBV7-2 to TRBJ2-7, with 11 nucleotides matching TRBD2. The CDR3 has 17 residues. V was pared by 5 bases and J by 2 bases, with 11 bases of the junction left unmatched. The germline CDR1 and CDR2 sequences are SGHTA and FQGNSA. DNA for the CDR3: TGTGCCAGCAGCCTAACTAGCGGGGGAGCCAATGCCTACGAGCAGTACTTC. It translates to CASSLTSGGANAYEQYF.

The V gene is TRBV6-1, the J gene TRBJ1-5, with no clear D. With 2 bases removed from V and 4 bases from J, the gap between germline ends came to 9 bases. CDR1 is MNHNS and CDR2 is SASEGT in the germline V gene. This CDR3 spans 14 amino acids. The CDR3 loop reads CASSERVGNQPQHF. The CDR3, as DNA: TGTGCCAGCAGTGAAAGGGTCGGGAATCAGCCCCAGCATTTT.

The CDR3, as DNA: TGTGCCAGCAGACCCGGGATGCTGGGGTTGTACAATGAGCAGTTCTTC. This codes for CASRPGMLGLYNEQFF. The genes are TRBV2 and TRBJ2-1; weak D call: TRBD2 (5 bases). Trimming shortened V by 6 bases and J by 4 bases, and 19 bases separated the two germline ends. Germline V gives CDR1 SNHLY, CDR2 FYNNEI. The length of the CDR3 is 16 residues.

This clonotype was recorded a few times. The V and J genes are TRBV6-2 or TRBV6-3 and TRBJ1-5; perhaps TRBD1 as D (6 bases). Germline V gives CDR1 MNHEY, CDR2 SVGEGT. CDR3 length: 14 amino acids. With 5 bases removed from V and 9 bases from J, the gap between germline ends came to 17 bases. DNA for the CDR3: TGTGCCAGCAGTCCCCAACGGGGACACCGGCCCCAGCATTTT. This translates into CASSPQRGHRPQHF.

The V call is TRBV7-2, the J call TRBJ1-2, with D maybe TRBD1 (6 bases). The V gene lost 4 bases and the J gene lost 4 bases, with 22 bases spanning the gap. This CDR3 is built from 17 residues. CDR1 and CDR2 from the germline V gene are SGHTA and FQGNSA. As DNA, the CDR3 is TGTGCCAGCAGCTCTCGGGGGCGGGAAAAGAACAGCTATGGCTACACCTTC. This encodes CASSSRGREKNSYGYTF.

The chain has TRBV28 and TRBJ1-2, with D tentatively TRBD1 (6 bases). Germline-derived CDR1 and CDR2 are MDHEN and SYDVKM. Between the trimmed V and J ends, which lost 6 bases and 2 bases, there was a span of 19 bases. The CDR3 spans 16 residues. CDR3: CASRPQGGAFNYGYTF. CDR3 DNA sequence: TGTGCCAGCAGACCACAGGGAGGGGCTTTCAACTATGGCTACACCTTC.

For this clonotype: A read error may produce the germline difference seen at one junction end. The J gene is TRBJ2-2, the V gene TRBV6-1, with TRBD1 matching over 7 bases. The V gene's germline CDR1 is MNHNS and CDR2 SASEGT. The CDR3 is 16 amino acids. CDR3: CASSPRQGFNTGELFF. The CDR3, as DNA: TGTGCAAGCAGCCCTCGACAGGGATTTAACACCGGGGAGCTGTTTTTT.

Worth noting for this clonotype: Being one base from a much bigger clone, this may be a read error. The conserved closing phenylalanine or tryptophan is absent in this CDR3, likely reflecting a read error. J is TRBJ2-7 and V is TRBV7-9; D gene uncertain. The CDR3 length is 14 residues. Germline values: CDR1 SEHNR, CDR2 FQNEAQ (reference sequence). The germline V and J ends were trimmed by 0 bases and 1 base, with 7 bases remaining between them. The CDR3 DNA is TGTGCCAGCAGCTTAGCACGGAAGTCCTACGAGCAGTACTTA. Protein product: CASSLARKSYEQYL.

About this clonotype itself: The junction departs from the called germline gene at one end, perhaps through a read error. V is TRBV7-6 and J is TRBJ1-2; D is possibly TRBD1 (5 bases). CDR1 and CDR2 from the germline V gene are SGHVS and FNYEAQ. The CDR3 loop spans 15 amino acids. The CDR3 region is CASSLGGREGDGDTF. The DNA for the CDR3 is TGTGCCAGCAGCTTAGGGGGCAGGGAAGGAGATGGCGACACCTTC. Variable domain in full (rest from reference TRBV7-6 and TRBJ1-2): GAGVSQSPRYKVTKRGQDVALRCDPISGHVSLYWYRQALGQGPEFLTYFNYEAQQDKSGLPNDRFSAERPEGSISTLTIQRTEQRDSAMYRCASSLGGREGDGDTFGSGTRLTVV.

This clonotype was observed a few times. The chain is built from TRBV19 and TRBJ2-7; D gene unclear. The V and J ends lost 7 bases and 3 bases respectively, with 19 bases between them. Looked up from germline, CDR1 is LNHDA and CDR2 is SQIVND (reference sequence). The CDR3 is made up of 15 amino acids. CDR3 sequence (DNA): TGTGCCAGTACCACAACCCCGGGCCCCGGCTACGAGCAGTACTTC. It encodes CASTTTPGPGYEQYF.